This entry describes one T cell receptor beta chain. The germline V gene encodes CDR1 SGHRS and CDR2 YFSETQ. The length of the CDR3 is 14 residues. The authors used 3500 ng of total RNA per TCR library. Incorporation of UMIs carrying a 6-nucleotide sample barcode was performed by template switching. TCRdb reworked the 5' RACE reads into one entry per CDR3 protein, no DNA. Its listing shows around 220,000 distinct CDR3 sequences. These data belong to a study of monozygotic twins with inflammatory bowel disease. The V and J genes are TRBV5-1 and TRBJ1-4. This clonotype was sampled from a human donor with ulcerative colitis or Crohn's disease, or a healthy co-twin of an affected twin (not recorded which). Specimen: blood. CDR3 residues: CASSLSSLNEKLFF.